This TCR beta chain was sequenced in a study of blood T cell repertoires in COVID-19. Some clones are missing from TCRdb's copy, which holds only in-frame ones; the method was immunoSEQ multiplex PCR. Of about 210,000 clones in the sample, approximately 82% were seen once. CDR1 is LNHDA, CDR2 SQIVND, per germline (reference sequence). The CDR3 is made up of 13 amino acids. V lost 6 bases to trimming and J lost 3 bases, with 9 bases between them. The clonotype comes from a woman aged 50 to 60 with acute or convalescent COVID-19. The chain carries TRBV19 and TRBJ2-4, with D perhaps TRBD1 (5 bases). Sequences were obtained from peripheral blood. CDR3 DNA sequence: TGTGCCAGTAGAGGGGATGGCAAAAACATTCAGTACTTC. Protein: CASRGDGKNIQYF.